This record concerns one T cell receptor (beta chain) sequence. The antigen is unknown. Using immunoSEQ multiplex PCR, the repertoire was profiled, and TCRdb retains in-frame clones only, with some absent. The table includes 130,000 to 150,000 clones, 80% to 95% detected once. This specimen comes from a study of graft-versus-host responses after intestinal transplantation. Study overall: Every one of the recipients received anti-thymocyte globulin induction and afterwards took tacrolimus and steroids for about 3 years. Study-level points and caveats: Investigators detected GvH clones in recipient marrow, with some emerging earlier in ileum or blood.

The length of the CDR3 is 16 residues. CDR1 and CDR2 (germline): KGHSH, LQKENI. V shed 2 bases and J 0 bases; nucleotides not matched to a gene: 5. The source was unstimulated CD4+ T cells sorted from spleen or lymph node cells, collected before intestinal transplant. This TCR derives from a human donor who received an intestinal transplant. This rearrangement joins TRBV18 to TRBJ2-7; 9 bases agree with TRBD1. CDR3 bases: TGTGCCAGCTCACCAATGGGGACAGGGTTCTCCTACGAGCAGTACTTC. Translation gives CASSPMGTGFSYEQYF. The variable domain in full, completed from reference TRBV18 and TRBJ2-7, reads NAGVMQNPRHLVRRRGQEARLRCSPMKGHSHVYWYRQLPEEGLKFMVYLQKENIIDESGMPKERFSAEFPKEGPSILRIQQVVRGDSAAYFCASSPMGTGFSYEQYFGPGTRLTVT.